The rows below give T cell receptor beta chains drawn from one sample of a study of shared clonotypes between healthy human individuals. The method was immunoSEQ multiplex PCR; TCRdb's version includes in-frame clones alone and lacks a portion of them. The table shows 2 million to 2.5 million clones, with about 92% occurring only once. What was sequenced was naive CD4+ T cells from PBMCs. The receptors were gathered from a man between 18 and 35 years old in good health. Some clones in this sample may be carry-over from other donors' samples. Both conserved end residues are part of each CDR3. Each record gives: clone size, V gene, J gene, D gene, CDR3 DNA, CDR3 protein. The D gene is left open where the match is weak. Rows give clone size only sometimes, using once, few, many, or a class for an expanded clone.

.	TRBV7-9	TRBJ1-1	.	TGTGCCAGCAGCTTAGCGAGCGCCACTGAAGCTTTCTTT	CASSLASATEAFF
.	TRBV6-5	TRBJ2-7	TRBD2	TGTGCCAGCAGGGCCCGGACTAGCTCCCTTGGGGAGCAGTACTTC	CASRARTSSLGEQYF
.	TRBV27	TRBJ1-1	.	TGTGCCAGCAGTTTAGTTTCGTCAGGGCTAGTCACTGAAGCTTTCTTT	CASSLVSSGLVTEAFF
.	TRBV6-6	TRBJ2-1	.	TGTGCCAGCAGAAAGGACGCCACTTCCTACAATGAGCAGTTCTTC	CASRKDATSYNEQFF
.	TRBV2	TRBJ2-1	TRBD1	TGTGCCAGCAGTGAAACTCGACAGGGGGCGGGGCAGTTCTTC	CASSETRQGAGQFF
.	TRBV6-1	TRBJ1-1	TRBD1	TGTGCCAGCAGCGTAGACAGGGTTGGAGCTTTCTTT	CASSVDRVGAFF
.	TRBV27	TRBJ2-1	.	TGTGCCAGCAGGGGAGGGACAGCACCGTACAATGAGCAGTTCTTC	CASRGGTAPYNEQFF
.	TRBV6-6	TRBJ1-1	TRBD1	TGTGCCAGCCTTGGACAGGGCCTGATGAACACTGAAGCTTTCTTT	CASLGQGLMNTEAFF
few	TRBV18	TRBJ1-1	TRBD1	TGTGCCAGCTCACCAAGGGGACAGTCGAACACTGAAGCTTTCTTT	CASSPRGQSNTEAFF
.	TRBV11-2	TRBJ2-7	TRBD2	TGTGCCAGCAGCCCGGGTAGGGGACTAGCCGTCTACGAGCAGTACTTC	CASSPGRGLAVYEQYF
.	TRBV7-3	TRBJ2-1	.	TGTGCCAGCAGCGTACCCGGGACTGGTTTCAATGAGCAGTTCTTC	CASSVPGTGFNEQFF
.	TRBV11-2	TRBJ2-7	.	TGTGCCAGCAGCTTATTGGGTGGGCAGCCAGCCTACGAGCAGTACTTC	CASSLLGGQPAYEQYF
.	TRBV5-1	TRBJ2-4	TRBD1	TGCGCCAGCAGCCTGGACAGGAACATTCAGTACTTC	CASSLDRNIQYF
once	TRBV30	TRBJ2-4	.	TGTGCCTATACCTTGGCAGGGGGGTCGGGAAACATTCAGTACTTC	CAYTLAGGSGNIQYF
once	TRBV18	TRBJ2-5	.	TGTGCCAGCTCACCTGGGCAGCTGGAGACCCAGTACTTC	CASSPGQLETQYF
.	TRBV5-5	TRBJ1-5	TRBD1	TGTGCCAGCAGCCAGACCGGGACAGTCCAGCCCCAGCATTTT	CASSQTGTVQPQHF
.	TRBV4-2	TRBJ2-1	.	TGTGCCAGCAGCCAACCCATCAGGGGGGGGTCCAAAGTCAATGAGCAGTTCTTC	CASSQPIRGGSKVNEQFF
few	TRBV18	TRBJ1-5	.	TGTGCCAGCTCACCAGCAGGAACAGGGAGCAATCAGCCCCAGCATTTT	CASSPAGTGSNQPQHF
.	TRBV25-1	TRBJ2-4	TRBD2	TGTGCCAGCAGTGAATTGCAGGGAGGGTCCAAAAACATTCAGTACTTC	CASSELQGGSKNIQYF
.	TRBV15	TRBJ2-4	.	TGTGCCACCAGCAGAGACCGAGGATCGGATCTAGCCAAAAACATTCAGTACTTC	CATSRDRGSDLAKNIQYF
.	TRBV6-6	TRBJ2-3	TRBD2	TGTGCCAGCATTCTTGGTAGCGGGAGAATGGATACGCAGTATTTT	CASILGSGRMDTQYF
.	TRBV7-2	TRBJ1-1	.	TGTGCCAGCAGCCCCCGGAACACTGAAGCTTTCTTT	CASSPRNTEAFF
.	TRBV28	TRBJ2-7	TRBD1	TGTGCCAGCAGTTCCCCGGACAGGGCCTACGAGCAGTACTTC	CASSSPDRAYEQYF
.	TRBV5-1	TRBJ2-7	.	TGCGCCAGCAGCCCCACCGGGACACTAGCCTACGAGCAGTACTTC	CASSPTGTLAYEQYF
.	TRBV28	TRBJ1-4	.	TGTGCCAGCACGTCCGGCGCAACTAATGAAAAACTGTTTTTT	CASTSGATNEKLFF
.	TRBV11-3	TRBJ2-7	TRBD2	TGTGCCAGCAGCCCGGGACTACTCTCCTACGAGCAGTACTTC	CASSPGLLSYEQYF
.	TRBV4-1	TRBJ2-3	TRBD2	TGCGCCAGCAGCCGACCCCAGCGGGACACAGATACGCAGTATTTT	CASSRPQRDTDTQYF
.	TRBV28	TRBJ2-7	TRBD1	TGTGCCAGCAGTATCCCACAGGGGGCCTACGAGCAGTACTTC	CASSIPQGAYEQYF